Detailed here is one TCR beta chain. Its specificity is unknown. Different DNA sequences within this sample yield the same CDR3. This entry is derived from a study of T cell responses to AZD1222 COVID-19 vaccine. This table comes from immunoSEQ multiplex PCR, and its TCRdb copy is limited to in-frame clones, with some not included. The repertoire consists of 100,000 to 120,000 clones, with just under 95% occurring once and the leading ten covering about 7.8%. Trimming removed 10 bases at V and 6 bases at J, with 11 bases between. This CDR3 region has 11 residues. Germline V gene lookup returns CDR1 KGHDR and CDR2 SFDVKD. Findings and limits, study-wide: Clonal diversity was possibly underestimated, and the donors were mostly white British, with more females. Compared with day 0, the breadth and depth of the Spike-specific TCR repertoire rose significantly after two doses of AZD1222. Within unmutated variant regions lay the reported targets of nearly half of spike-specific TCRs.

This sample comprised peripheral blood, obtained on day 0 of AZD1222 vaccination. The chain employs TRBV24-1 and TRBJ1-2; no reliable D call. The sequence was collected from an adult in good health. CDR3 loop: CATSAGDGYTF. DNA for the CDR3: TGTGCCACGTCGGCCGGTGATGGCTACACCTTC.